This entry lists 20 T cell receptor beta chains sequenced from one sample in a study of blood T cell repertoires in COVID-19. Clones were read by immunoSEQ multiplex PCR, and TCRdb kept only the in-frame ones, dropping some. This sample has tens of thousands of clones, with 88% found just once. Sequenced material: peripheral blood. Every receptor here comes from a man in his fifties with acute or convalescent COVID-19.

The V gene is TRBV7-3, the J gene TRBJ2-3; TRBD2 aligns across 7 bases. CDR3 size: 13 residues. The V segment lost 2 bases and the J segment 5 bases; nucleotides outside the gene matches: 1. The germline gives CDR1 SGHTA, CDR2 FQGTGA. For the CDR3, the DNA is TGTGCCAGCAGCTTAGCGGGGGAAGATACGCAGTATTTT. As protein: CASSLAGEDTQYF.

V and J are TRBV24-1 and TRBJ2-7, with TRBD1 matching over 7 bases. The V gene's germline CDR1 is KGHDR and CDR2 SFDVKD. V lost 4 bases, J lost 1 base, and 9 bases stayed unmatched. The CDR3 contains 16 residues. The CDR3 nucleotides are TGTGCCACCAGTGAGGGCGGACAGGCAGAATCCTACGAGCAGTACTTC. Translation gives CATSEGGQAESYEQYF.

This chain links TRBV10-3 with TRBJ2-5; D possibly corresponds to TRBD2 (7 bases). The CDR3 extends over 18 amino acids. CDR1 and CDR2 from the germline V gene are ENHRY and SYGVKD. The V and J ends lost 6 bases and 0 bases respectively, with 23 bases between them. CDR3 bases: TGTGCCATCAGCCGCTTGGGGGGGGGCCGGGAGAACCAAGAGACCCAGTACTTC. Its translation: CAISRLGGGRENQETQYF.

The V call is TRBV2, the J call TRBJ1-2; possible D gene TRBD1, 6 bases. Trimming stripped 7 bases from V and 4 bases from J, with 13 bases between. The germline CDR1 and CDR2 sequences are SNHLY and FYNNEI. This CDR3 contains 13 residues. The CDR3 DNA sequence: TGTGCCAGCAATCCACAGGGTGCCTATGGCTACACCTTC. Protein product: CASNPQGAYGYTF.

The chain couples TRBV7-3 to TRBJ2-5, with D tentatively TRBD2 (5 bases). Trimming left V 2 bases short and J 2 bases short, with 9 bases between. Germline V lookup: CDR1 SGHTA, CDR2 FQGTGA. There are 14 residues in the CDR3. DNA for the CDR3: TGTGCCAGCAGCTTATTTGGCGGGCAAGAGACCCAGTACTTC. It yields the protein CASSLFGGQETQYF.

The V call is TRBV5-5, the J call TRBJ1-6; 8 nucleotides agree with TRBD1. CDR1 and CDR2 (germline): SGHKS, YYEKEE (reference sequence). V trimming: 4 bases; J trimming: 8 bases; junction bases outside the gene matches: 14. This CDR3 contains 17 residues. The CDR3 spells CASSTEFVTGEDSPLHF. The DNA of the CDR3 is TGTGCCAGCAGCACCGAGTTTGTGACAGGGGAGGATTCACCCCTCCACTTT.

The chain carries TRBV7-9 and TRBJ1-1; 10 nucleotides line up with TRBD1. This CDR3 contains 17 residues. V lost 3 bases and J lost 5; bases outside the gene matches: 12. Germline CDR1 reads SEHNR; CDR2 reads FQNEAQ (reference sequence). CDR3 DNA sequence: TGTGCCAGCAGCTTTAGACTGGGGACAGGGGTAGGAACTGAAGCTTTCTTT. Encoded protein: CASSFRLGTGVGTEAFF.

The CDR3 reads CASSVGSVPGNEQYF. In DNA, the CDR3 is TGTGCCAGCAGCGTAGGTTCAGTCCCGGGTAACGAGCAGTACTTC. V gene TRBV9 combines with J gene TRBJ2-7; D gene unclear. Trimming left V 0 bases short and J 5 bases short, with 15 bases between. This CDR3 is 15 amino acids long. Germline V gene data show CDR1 as SGDLS and CDR2 as YYNGEE.

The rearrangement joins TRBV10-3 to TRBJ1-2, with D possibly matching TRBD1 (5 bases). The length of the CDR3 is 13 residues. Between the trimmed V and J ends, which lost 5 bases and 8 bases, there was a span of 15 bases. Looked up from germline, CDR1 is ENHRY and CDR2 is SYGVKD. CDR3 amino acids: CAISTQESWGYTF. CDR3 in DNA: TGTGCCATCAGTACACAGGAAAGCTGGGGCTACACCTTC.

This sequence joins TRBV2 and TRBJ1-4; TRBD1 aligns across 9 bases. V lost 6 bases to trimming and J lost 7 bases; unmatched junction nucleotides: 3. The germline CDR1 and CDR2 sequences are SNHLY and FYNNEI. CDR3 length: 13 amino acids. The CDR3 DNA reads TGTGCCAGCAGACAGGGGGCAGGTGAAAAACTGTTTTTT. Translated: CASRQGAGEKLFF.

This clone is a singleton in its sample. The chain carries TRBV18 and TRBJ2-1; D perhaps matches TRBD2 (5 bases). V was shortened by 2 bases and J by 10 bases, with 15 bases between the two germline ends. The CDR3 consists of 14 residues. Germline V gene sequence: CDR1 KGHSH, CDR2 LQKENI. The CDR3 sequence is CASSPEIPTGEQFF. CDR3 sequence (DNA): TGTGCCAGCTCACCAGAGATCCCGACGGGGGAGCAGTTCTTC.

CDR3 amino acids: CASSVAGAGEGETQYF. In DNA form, the CDR3 reads TGTGCCAGCAGCGTAGCTGGGGCGGGGGAAGGGGAGACCCAGTACTTC. The rearrangement links TRBV9 to TRBJ2-5; 7 positions agree with TRBD2. The ends lost 0 bases at V and 5 bases at J; junction bases unmatched: 10. The germline CDR1 and CDR2 sequences are SGDLS and YYNGEE. The CDR3 contains 16 residues.

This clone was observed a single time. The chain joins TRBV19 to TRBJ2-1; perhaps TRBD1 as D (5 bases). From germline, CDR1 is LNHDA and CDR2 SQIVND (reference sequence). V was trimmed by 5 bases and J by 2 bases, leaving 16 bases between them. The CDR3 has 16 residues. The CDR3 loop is CASSPLTDSTYNEQFF. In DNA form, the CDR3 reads TGTGCCAGTAGTCCCTTGACAGATTCTACCTACAATGAGCAGTTCTTC.

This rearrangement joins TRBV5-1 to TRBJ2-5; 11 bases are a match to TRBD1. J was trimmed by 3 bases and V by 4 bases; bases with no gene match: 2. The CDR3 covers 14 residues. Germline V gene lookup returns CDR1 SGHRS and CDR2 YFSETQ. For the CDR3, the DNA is TGCGCCAGCAGCGGACAGGGGGCGGAAGAGACCCAGTACTTC. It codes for CASSGQGAEETQYF.

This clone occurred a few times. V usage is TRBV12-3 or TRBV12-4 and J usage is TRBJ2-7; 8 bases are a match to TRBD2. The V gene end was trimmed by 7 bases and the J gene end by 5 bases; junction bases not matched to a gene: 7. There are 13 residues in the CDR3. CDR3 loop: CASTRGGTHEQYF. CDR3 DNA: TGTGCCAGCACCCGGGGGGGTACCCACGAGCAGTACTTC.

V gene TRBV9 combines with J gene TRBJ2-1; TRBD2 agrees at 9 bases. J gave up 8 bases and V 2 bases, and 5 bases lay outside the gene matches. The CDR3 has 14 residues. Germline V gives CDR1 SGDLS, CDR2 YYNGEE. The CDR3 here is CASSVGGGADEQFF. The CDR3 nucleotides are TGTGCCAGCAGCGTTGGCGGGGGGGCCGATGAGCAGTTCTTC.

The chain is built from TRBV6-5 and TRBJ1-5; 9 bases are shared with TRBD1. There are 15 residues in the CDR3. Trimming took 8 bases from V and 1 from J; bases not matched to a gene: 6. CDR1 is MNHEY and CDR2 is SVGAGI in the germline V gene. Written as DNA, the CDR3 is TGTGCCAGCTCGATGACAGGGGGGAGCAATCAGCCCCAGCATTTT. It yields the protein CASSMTGGSNQPQHF.

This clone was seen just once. This CDR3 is CASSLGLAATDTQYF. For the CDR3, the DNA is TGTGCCAGCAGCTTAGGCCTAGCGGCCACAGATACGCAGTATTTT. The chain joins TRBV7-6 to TRBJ2-3; 7 bases match TRBD2. J was trimmed by 2 bases and V by 1 base; bases with no gene match: 3. CDR1 and CDR2 (germline): SGHVS, FNYEAQ. The CDR3 is 15 residues long.

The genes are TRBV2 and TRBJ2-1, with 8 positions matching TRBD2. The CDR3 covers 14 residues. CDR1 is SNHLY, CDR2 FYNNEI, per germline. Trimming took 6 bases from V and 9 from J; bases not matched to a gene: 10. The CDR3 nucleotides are TGTGCCAGCAGCCCTACAGCGGGGGTTTCTGAGCAGTTCTTC. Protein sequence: CASSPTAGVSEQFF. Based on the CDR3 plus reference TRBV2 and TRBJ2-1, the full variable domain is EPEVTQTPSHQVTQMGQEVILRCVPISNHLYFYWYRQILGQKVEFLVSFYNNEISEKSEIFDDQFSVERPDGSNFTLKIRSTKLEDSAMYFCASSPTAGVSEQFFGPGTRLTVL.

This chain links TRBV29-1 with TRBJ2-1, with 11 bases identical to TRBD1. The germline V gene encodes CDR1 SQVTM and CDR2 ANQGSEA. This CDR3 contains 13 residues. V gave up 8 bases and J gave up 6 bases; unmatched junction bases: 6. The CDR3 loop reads CSSTGTGGNEQFF. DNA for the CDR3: TGCAGCTCAACCGGGACAGGGGGCAATGAGCAGTTCTTC.